What follows are 11 T cell receptor beta chains derived from one specimen sequenced in a study of regulatory T cells in long-lasting Graves disease. Stated time point: persistent/refractory GD, antithyroid drugs over 5 years with positive TRAb. PBMC RNA served as the TCR library source. Arm-PCR of CDR3 regions and iRepertoire HTBI primers were the basis on which TCR beta libraries were built. TCRdb recomputed calls from the multiplex PCR reads with MiXCR, one row per CDR3 protein. The sample consists of 600,000 to 800,000 distinct CDR3 sequences, about 30% of them appearing once. The sample in question was peripheral blood mononuclear cells (PBMCs), obtained when the disease was refractory, from a patient treated with antithyroid drugs. The receptors were sampled from a female donor with Graves disease.

Here the CDR3 reads CSARGVRGFGSGNQPQHF. The CDR3 DNA follows: TGCAGTGCTAGAGGAGTAAGGGGTTTCGGAAGTGGGAATCAGCCCCAGCATTTT. The chain employs TRBV20-1 and TRBJ1-5; tentatively, D is TRBD1 (5 bases). Germline V gives CDR1 DFQATT, CDR2 SNEGSKA (reference sequence). The CDR3 consists of 18 residues. V gave up 1 base and J gave up 4 bases, with 23 bases separating them.

This rearrangement joins TRBV12-3 or TRBV12-4 to TRBJ2-1, with a weak D call TRBD1 (6 bases). The CDR3 length is 16 residues. Trimming took off 3 bases at V and 7 bases at J, with 19 bases between the two ends. The CDR3 is CASSFGLGAGENEQFF. In nucleotides, the CDR3 is TGTGCCAGCAGTTTCGGTTTGGGGGCAGGTGAGAATGAGCAGTTCTTC.

This clonotype has more than one count but fewer than ten. CDR3 DNA: TGTGCCAGCAGTTCAAGACAGGGAATCCGCTATGGCTACACCTTC. Its protein product is CASSSRQGIRYGYTF. V usage is TRBV25-1 and J usage is TRBJ1-2, with 7 bases identical to TRBD1. The germline CDR1 and CDR2 sequences are MGHDK and SYGVNS. CDR3 length: 15 residues. After removal of 5 bases from V and 4 bases from J, the junction contained 10 bases not matched to a gene.

This clonotype was recorded a few times. The genes are TRBV5-1 and TRBJ1-4; 10 nucleotides agree with TRBD1. The CDR3 covers 15 residues. J was trimmed by 5 bases and V by 0 bases; bases with no gene match: 1. Germline assignment: CDR1 SGHRS and CDR2 YFSETQ. CDR3 in amino acids: CASSLEGQGNEKLFF. CDR3 nucleotide sequence: TGCGCCAGCAGCTTGGAGGGACAGGGGAATGAAAAACTGTTTTTT.

The V call is TRBV3-1, the J call TRBJ1-1, with D tentatively TRBD1 (5 bases). Trimming left V 3 bases short and J 6 bases short, with 23 bases between. The CDR3 spans 17 residues. In germline, CDR1 is LGHDT, CDR2 YNNKEL (reference sequence). The CDR3 DNA reads TGTGCCAGCAGCCAGACGGGGCAGACGGGGGTCGAACCTGAAGCTTTCTTT. It yields the protein CASSQTGQTGVEPEAFF. Using reference TRBV3-1 and TRBJ1-1 for the parts outside the CDR3, the full variable domain is DTAVSQTPKYLVTQMGNDKSIKCEQNLGHDTMYWYKQDSKKFLKIMFSYNNKELIINETVPNRFSPKSPDKAHLNLHINSLELGDSAVYFCASSQTGQTGVEPEAFFGQGTRLTVV.

This clonotype was seen a few times. V is TRBV19 and J is TRBJ1-1, with 7 nucleotides matching TRBD1. The CDR3 is 13 residues long. Per the germline V gene, CDR1 is LNHDA and CDR2 is SQIVND (reference sequence). The V gene end was trimmed by 10 bases and the J gene end by 2 bases; junction bases not matched to a gene: 7. For the CDR3, the DNA is TGTGCCACAGGACAGGACAGAAACACTGAAGCTTTCTTT. It translates to CATGQDRNTEAFF. The variable domain in full, completed from reference TRBV19 and TRBJ1-1, reads DGGITQSPKYLFRKEGQNVTLSCEQNLNHDAMYWYRQDPGQGLRLIYYSQIVNDFQKGDIAEGYSVSREKKESFPLTVTSAQKNPTAFYLCATGQDRNTEAFFGQGTRLTVV.

Worth noting for this clonotype: A read error may be the cause here, since a much bigger clone is one base away. The chain's CDR3 is CAGIYAYPDYGYTF. CDR3 sequence (DNA): TGTGCCGGCATCTACGCCTACCCGGACTATGGCTACACCTTC. This chain uses TRBV6-1 with TRBJ1-2; unclear D gene. Between the trimmed V and J ends, which lost 11 bases and 3 bases, there was a span of 19 bases. Germline values: CDR1 MNHNS, CDR2 SASEGT. CDR3 length: 14 amino acids.

The chain carries TRBV9 and TRBJ1-1, with 7 bases lining up with TRBD1. Looked up from germline, CDR1 is SGDLS and CDR2 is YYNGEE. Trimming at V came to 3 bases and at J to 8 bases, leaving 7 bases not matched to a gene. This CDR3 contains 13 residues. The CDR3 is CASSGLDRTEAFF. CDR3 coding DNA: TGTGCCAGCAGCGGCTTGGACAGGACCGAAGCTTTCTTT.

The chain has TRBV19 and TRBJ1-4; D gene unclear. Between the trimmed V and J ends, which lost 7 bases and 8 bases, there was a span of 20 bases. CDR3 size: 15 residues. Looked up from germline, CDR1 is LNHDA and CDR2 is SQIVND (reference sequence). CDR3 nucleotides: TGTGCCAGTATAGAGGACGCGGCGAATAAGGAAAAACTGTTTTTT. Translation gives CASIEDAANKEKLFF.

The chain couples TRBV5-4 to TRBJ2-5, with 11 bases aligning to TRBD2. The CDR3 consists of 15 residues. Unmatched junction bases numbered 5, after V lost 4 bases and J lost 3 bases. CDR1 and CDR2 from the germline V gene are SGHNT and YYREEE (reference sequence). The DNA for the CDR3 is TGTGCCAGCAGCCCCGAACTAGCGGGAGAAGAGACCCAGTACTTC. Translating gives CASSPELAGEETQYF.

This rearrangement joins TRBV7-2 to TRBJ1-5; a possible D gene is TRBD1 (6 bases). The V gene's germline CDR1 is SGHTA and CDR2 FQGNSA. Trimming removed 2 bases from V and 1 base from J, with 12 bases in between. The CDR3 spans 16 residues. CDR3 bases: TGTGCCAGCAGCTTAAAGGGGACACAGAGCAATCAGCCCCAGCATTTT. It yields the protein CASSLKGTQSNQPQHF.